Each of the 21 T cell receptor beta chains below was sequenced from the same sample in a study of blood T cell repertoires in COVID-19. Clones were sequenced by immunoSEQ multiplex PCR, and TCRdb holds only the in-frame ones, with some missing. The sample lists some 150,000 clones; over 75% were seen once. The sample taken for sequencing was peripheral blood. These receptors all come from a woman in her sixties or seventies with COVID-19, enrolled during active disease.

The J gene is TRBJ1-4, the V gene TRBV19, with a possible D match to TRBD1 (6 bases). The V and J ends lost 5 bases and 3 bases respectively, with 13 bases between them. CDR1 and CDR2 (germline): LNHDA, SQIVND (reference sequence). This CDR3 has 15 residues. CDR3 in DNA: TGTGCCAGTAGTCTCACAGGGATTTCTAATGAAAAACTGTTTTTT. This translates into CASSLTGISNEKLFF.

The chain couples TRBV7-2 to TRBJ1-2; the match to TRBD1 covers 8 bases. The CDR3 runs 13 residues. V lost 5 bases and J lost 7; bases outside the gene matches: 6. Germline CDR1 and CDR2: SGHTA and FQGNSA. The CDR3 here is CASSPQGEGGYTF. The CDR3 DNA sequence: TGTGCCAGCAGCCCACAGGGGGAGGGTGGCTACACCTTC. The entire variable domain, with the rest obtained from reference TRBV7-2 and TRBJ1-2, is as follows: GAGVSQSPSNKVTEKGKDVELRCDPISGHTALYWYRQSLGQGLEFLIYFQGNSAPDKSGLPSDRFSAERTGGSVSTLTIQRTQQEDSAVYLCASSPQGEGGYTFGSGTRLTVV.

V is TRBV4-1 and J is TRBJ1-2, with TRBD1 identical over 9 bases. Losses at the gene ends were 1 base for V and 2 bases for J; bases not matched to a gene: 5. Germline CDR1 and CDR2: MGHRA and YSYEKL. This CDR3 comprises 16 residues. The CDR3 region has the DNA TGCGCCAGCAGCCAAGTGGGACAGGGCCCAAACTATGGCTACACCTTC. Translating gives CASSQVGQGPNYGYTF.

The chain has TRBV18 and TRBJ2-5, with D possibly TRBD2 on 6 matching bases. The CDR3 consists of 15 residues. Germline lookup yields CDR1 KGHSH and CDR2 LQKENI. The germline V and J ends were trimmed by 3 bases and 5 bases, with 16 bases remaining between them. DNA for the CDR3: TGTGCCAGCTCACCGGGGCCGCGGGGAAGGGAGACCCAGTACTTC. It is translated as CASSPGPRGRETQYF.

The chain has TRBV5-1 and TRBJ1-1; possible D gene TRBD1, 6 bases. The germline gives CDR1 SGHRS, CDR2 YFSETQ. The CDR3 covers 15 residues. The V end was cut by 4 bases, the J end by 0 bases, with 13 bases between. The CDR3 coding sequence is TGCGCCAGCAGCCTTCCAGGGGCGCTGAACACTGAAGCTTTCTTT. Amino acids: CASSLPGALNTEAFF.

The chain carries TRBV5-5 and TRBJ2-1; 13 nucleotides agree with TRBD2. This CDR3 has 16 amino acids. In germline, CDR1 is SGHKS, CDR2 YYEKEE (reference sequence). V was pared by 4 bases and J by 7 bases, with 8 bases of the junction left unmatched. CDR3 nucleotide sequence: TGTGCCAGCAGCCGGAGTACTAGCGGGGGGGCGAATGAGCAGTTCTTC. Protein sequence: CASSRSTSGGANEQFF.

V and J are TRBV5-1 and TRBJ1-2, with 7 bases matching TRBD1. The CDR3 consists of 16 residues. Germline V gene lookup returns CDR1 SGHRS and CDR2 YFSETQ. The V segment lost 0 bases and the J segment 4 bases; nucleotides outside the gene matches: 9. The CDR3 is CASSLDWTGIPYGYTF. The CDR3 DNA sequence: TGCGCCAGCAGCTTGGATTGGACAGGTATCCCCTATGGCTACACCTTC.

The rearrangement links TRBV20-1 to TRBJ2-5, with a weak D call TRBD1 (5 bases). Germline CDR1 reads DFQATT; CDR2 reads SNEGSKA (reference sequence). V shed 3 bases and J shed 5 bases, with 13 bases lying between them. This CDR3 is 13 amino acids long. The DNA for the CDR3 is TGCAGTGCTAGTAACCAGGGCCGGGAGACCCAGTACTTC. Its translation is CSASNQGRETQYF.

The rearrangement links TRBV7-2 to TRBJ1-5; D not resolved. This CDR3 has 15 amino acids. Germline V gene lookup returns CDR1 SGHTA and CDR2 FQGNSA. V was pared by 1 base and J by 6 bases, with 13 bases between. The CDR3 bases are TGTGCCAGCAGCTTAGTTTTAGAGAGCGTTCAGCCCCAGCATTTT. This sequence encodes CASSLVLESVQPQHF.

The rearrangement links TRBV30 to TRBJ1-6, with D uncertain. In germline, CDR1 is GTSNPN, CDR2 SVGIG (reference sequence). The V gene lost 1 base and the J gene lost 8 bases, with 18 bases spanning the gap. This CDR3 contains 16 residues. As DNA, the CDR3 is TGTGCCTGGAGTGAGAGCCATCTCCCTCGGGATTCACCCCTCCACTTT. Its protein is CAWSESHLPRDSPLHF. Supplemented by reference TRBV30 and TRBJ1-6, the full variable domain reads SQTIHQWPATLVQPVGSPLSLECTVEGTSNPNLYWYRQAAGRGLQLLFYSVGIGQISSEVPQNLSASRPQDRQFILSSKKLLLSDSGFYLCAWSESHLPRDSPLHFGNGTRLTVT.

The V and J genes are TRBV29-1 and TRBJ1-1; D is ambiguous. Germline loops: CDR1 SQVTM, CDR2 ANQGSEA. This CDR3 has 14 residues. V lost 4 bases, J lost 1 base, and 13 bases lay in between. The CDR3 nucleotides read TGCAGCGTTGCTGAAAGACAAAGGAACACTGAAGCTTTCTTT. Translation gives CSVAERQRNTEAFF. Full variable domain (missing parts from reference TRBV29-1 and TRBJ1-1): SAVISQKPSRDICQRGTSLTIQCQVDSQVTMMFWYRQQPGQSLTLIATANQGSEATYESGFVIDKFPISRPNLTFSTLTVSNMSPEDSSIYLCSVAERQRNTEAFFGQGTRLTVV.

The chain is built from TRBV19 and TRBJ1-2; D unclear. This CDR3 is 12 amino acids long. Trimming left V 8 bases short and J 4 bases short, with 11 bases between. Germline V lookup: CDR1 LNHDA, CDR2 SQIVND (reference sequence). CDR3: CASSQLPYGYTF. In nucleotides, the CDR3 is TGTGCCAGTTCACAACTACCCTATGGCTACACCTTC.

Concerning this clone itself: Germline and junction disagree at one end, which may indicate a read error. The gene calls are TRBV5-4 and TRBJ2-1; D call uncertain. This CDR3 spans 11 amino acids. The germline CDR1 and CDR2 sequences are SGHNT and YYREEE (reference sequence). Written as DNA, the CDR3 is TGTGCCAGCAGCTCCAACAATGAGCAGTTCTTC. Translating gives CASSSNNEQFF.

The J gene is TRBJ2-7, the V gene TRBV27, with D perhaps matching TRBD1 (6 bases). The CDR3 runs to 13 residues. The germline V and J ends were trimmed by 6 bases and 5 bases, with 14 bases remaining between them. The germline V gene has CDR1 MNHEY and CDR2 SMNVEV (reference sequence). Written as DNA, the CDR3 is TGTGCCAGCAGCCCGGCAGGGGCTGACGAGCAGTACTTC. Translated: CASSPAGADEQYF.

V usage is TRBV7-8 and J usage is TRBJ1-2, with no clear D. The CDR3 spans 12 residues. Trimming removed 3 bases from V and 14 bases from J, with 16 bases in between. The germline V gene encodes CDR1 SGHVS and CDR2 FQNEAQ. CDR3 nucleotides: TGTGCCAGCAGCTTTGCTGACGGAGATTCGACCTTC. Translation: CASSFADGDSTF.

The rearrangement uses TRBV11-2 and TRBJ2-2; possibly TRBD2 for D (6 bases). Between the trimmed V and J ends, which lost 2 bases and 1 base, there was a span of 8 bases. The CDR3 is 15 residues long. CDR1 is SGHAT, CDR2 FQNNGV, per germline. The CDR3 region is CASSLRGKNTGELFF. CDR3 in DNA: TGTGCCAGCAGCTTACGCGGGAAGAACACCGGGGAGCTGTTTTTT.

The V gene is TRBV6-4, the J gene TRBJ2-7; 11 bases are a match to TRBD2. The germline gives CDR1 MRHNA, CDR2 SNTAGT. There are 15 residues in the CDR3. V shed 5 bases, J shed 3 bases, and the junction held 6 bases outside the gene matches. CDR3 sequence (DNA): TGTGCCAGCAGTCTTCTAGCGGGGGGCAACTACGAGCAGTACTTC. As protein: CASSLLAGGNYEQYF.

The chain is built from TRBV5-1 and TRBJ2-2; 9 bases map to TRBD1. Trimming took 0 bases from V and 4 from J; bases not matched to a gene: 7. The CDR3 has 17 residues. Germline CDR1 is SGHRS and CDR2 is YFSETQ. DNA of the CDR3: TGCGCCAGCAGCTTGGGTATACAGGGGGCCTCCACCGGGGAGCTGTTTTTT. Encoded protein: CASSLGIQGASTGELFF.

The gene calls are TRBV9 and TRBJ2-5; the D is unclear. V shed 3 bases and J shed 7 bases, with 19 bases lying between them. Germline loops: CDR1 SGDLS, CDR2 YYNGEE. The CDR3 spans 15 residues. In DNA, the CDR3 is TGTGCCAGCAGCGAAAACCTAGGTCCCCCGGGGACCCAGTACTTC. This gives the protein CASSENLGPPGTQYF.

The V gene is TRBV7-9, the J gene TRBJ2-1; weak D call: TRBD1 (5 bases). Looked up from germline, CDR1 is SEHNR and CDR2 is FQNEAQ (reference sequence). The CDR3 extends over 17 amino acids. Trimming removed 1 base from V and 0 bases from J, with 13 bases in between. DNA for the CDR3: TGTGCCAGCAGCTTAGTGTACAGGATGCTCTCCTACAATGAGCAGTTCTTC. Translation gives CASSLVYRMLSYNEQFF.

The count of this clone is one. The chain carries TRBV5-1 and TRBJ2-7, with 10 bases fitting TRBD1. The trim removed 2 bases at V and 6 bases at J, leaving 5 bases unmatched. Germline CDR1 is SGHRS and CDR2 is YFSETQ. CDR3 length: 14 residues. CDR3 nucleotides: TGCGCCAGCAGCTTCGACAGGGGGCTGATCGAGCAGTACTTC. Protein product: CASSFDRGLIEQYF.